This TCR beta chain emerged from a study of vaccination and CD4 T cells after COVID-19. On the study more broadly: Stimulation of cells relied on overlapping spike peptides derived from SARS-CoV-2, HCoV-NL63, HCoV-OC43 and HCoV-229E.

Germline V gives CDR1 DFQATT, CDR2 SNEGSKA (reference sequence). CDR3 length: 14 residues. This sample's treatment: roughly 10-day PBMC culture with coronavirus spike peptide pools or control peptides (ViraFEST assay). Cultured CD4+ T cells had their DNA profiled by the Oncomine TCR Beta short-read assay. Each CDR3 protein gets one entry after TCRdb re-called the PCR reads with MiXCR. The top ten clones hold roughly 6.7% of a sample with approximately 20,000 distinct CDR3 sequences, about 41% of them seen once. This clonotype was seen a few times. The antigen is undetermined. This chain uses TRBV20-1 with TRBJ1-2; 10 bases are shared with TRBD1. This TCR came from a human donor who had recovered from COVID-19. Sequenced material: CD4+ T cells from blood, cultured in vitro, taken after SARS-CoV-2 vaccination. CDR3 sequence (DNA): TGCATTCCCTCGGGGACAGGGGCCGAAAATGGCTACACCTTC. Encoded protein: CIPSGTGAENGYTF.